One and the same sample provided the 8 T cell receptor beta chains below, sequenced in a study of T-cell reconstitution after alpha-beta-depleted transplantation in children. Using unique molecular identifiers, the investigators prepared the TCRbeta library. MiXCR was run by TCRdb on the PCR reads, yielding one entry per CDR3 protein. This table has roughly 300,000 distinct CDR3 sequences, 11% appearing once. Sequencing used peripheral blood, obtained 180 days after TCRalphabeta/CD19-depleted stem cell transplant. Receptors originate from a male patient between 2 and 10 years old who had a stem cell transplant for chronic granulomatous disease, so the T cells may come from the graft donor.

The count of this clonotype is one. This clone may be a read error of a much larger clone one base away. The genes are TRBV7-9 and TRBJ1-4, with D possibly being TRBD1 (6 bases). Germline V lookup: CDR1 SEHNR, CDR2 FQNEAQ (reference sequence). The CDR3 totals 14 residues. The CDR3 loop is CANSSYRVGEKLFF. The CDR3 nucleotides are TGTGCCAACAGCTCTTACAGGGTCGGGGAAAAACTGTTTTTT.

This clonotype has ten or more counts. The chain has TRBV6-2 or TRBV6-3 and TRBJ2-2; D is undetermined. Germline V gives CDR1 MNHEY, CDR2 SVGEGT. This CDR3 is 18 amino acids long. Between the trimmed V and J ends, which lost 0 bases and 3 bases, there was a span of 17 bases. The CDR3 reads CASSYSKGRVGDTGELFF. CDR3 DNA sequence: TGTGCCAGCAGTTACTCGAAAGGCCGGGTGGGCGACACCGGGGAGCTGTTTTTT.

The genes are TRBV2 and TRBJ2-1, with D tentatively TRBD1 or TRBD2 (5 bases each). Trimming removed 3 bases from V and 5 bases from J, with 14 bases in between. The germline gives CDR1 SNHLY, CDR2 FYNNEI. CDR3 length: 15 residues. The DNA of the CDR3 is TGTGCCAGCAGTGAGGCTCAGGGACCGCACAATGAGCAGTTCTTC. This gives the protein CASSEAQGPHNEQFF.

This clonotype has a handful of counts. V usage is TRBV18 and J usage is TRBJ2-6; D remains ambiguous. Germline V gives CDR1 KGHSH, CDR2 LQKENI. The CDR3 extends over 17 amino acids. V lost 7 bases and J 0 bases, leaving 16 bases between the germline ends. The CDR3 DNA follows: TGTGCCAGCTACGGTGGGTCGGTTGACTCTGGGGCCAACGTCCTGACTTTC. Protein product: CASYGGSVDSGANVLTF.

In this sample, this clonotype turned up a few times. The chain recombines TRBV28 with TRBJ2-2; 16 bases are a match to TRBD2. The CDR3 is 19 amino acids. Germline CDR1 and CDR2: MDHEN and SYDVKM. After removal of 7 bases from V and 4 bases from J, the junction contained 12 bases not matched to a gene. The CDR3 nucleotides read TGTGCCAGCACCCAAGCCGGGACTAGCGGGAGGGTCGGCACCGGGGAGCTGTTTTTT. Amino acid sequence: CASTQAGTSGRVGTGELFF.

A word on this clonotype: This may be a read error: a much more frequent sequence differs by one nucleotide. This chain links TRBV20-1 with TRBJ2-2; either TRBD1 or TRBD2 may supply D (6 bases each). This CDR3 spans 14 amino acids. CDR1 is DFQATT, CDR2 SNEGSKA, per germline (reference sequence). In DNA form, the CDR3 reads TGCAGTGCTAGGGAGGGGGTGGGCACCAGGGAGCTGTTTTTT. Translation gives CSAREGVGTRELFF.

The sample holds many counts of this clonotype. The gene calls are TRBV5-5 and TRBJ1-1; possible D gene TRBD1, 6 bases. Germline V gene data show CDR1 as SGHKS and CDR2 as YYEKEE (reference sequence). The CDR3 runs 15 residues. Between the trimmed V and J ends, which lost 4 bases and 0 bases, there was a span of 13 bases. The CDR3 here is CASSLQDSVNTEAFF. The CDR3 bases are TGTGCCAGCAGCCTACAGGACAGTGTGAACACTGAAGCTTTCTTT.

The rearrangement uses TRBV5-1 and TRBJ2-2, with D perhaps matching TRBD1 or TRBD2 (5 bases each). This CDR3 contains 15 residues. The V gene lost 4 bases and the J gene lost 4 bases, with 14 bases spanning the gap. CDR1 and CDR2 (germline): SGHRS, YFSETQ. This CDR3 reads CASSIPRDRTGELFF. CDR3 nucleotides: TGCGCCAGCAGCATCCCCCGGGACCGCACCGGGGAGCTGTTTTTT.